This TCR beta chain was captured in a study of cytomegalovirus exposure and HLA in healthy donors. PCR primers comprised 60 Vbeta and 13 Jbeta primers. Profiled with immunoSEQ multiplex PCR; TCRdb holds only in-frame clones, not every one. The data hold roughly 110,000 clones, with around 82% observed a single time. Germline-derived CDR1 and CDR2 are ENHRY and SYGVKD. The CDR3 has 13 residues. This clone was picked up one time. Sequences were obtained from PBMCs. This rearrangement joins TRBV10-3 to TRBJ1-3; D unclear. The receptor comes from a man in his fifties in good health and CMV-seronegative. CDR3 bases: TGTGGCGGGAGTTCCAACTCTGGAAACACCATATATTTT. Residues: CGGSSNSGNTIYF.